This T cell receptor (beta chain) was captured by sequencing in a study of post-analysis software for immune sequencing data. Every TCR beta cDNA library bore unique molecular identifiers. Using its own MiXCR run on the PCR reads, TCRdb lists one record per CDR3 protein. This sample yields about 500,000 distinct CDR3 sequences, of which roughly 45% are seen a single time; about an eighth belongs to the top ten. With regard to this clonotype: The antigen is unknown.

CDR3 length equals 15 residues. The V gene lost 1 base and the J gene lost 1 base, with 10 bases spanning the gap. CDR1 and CDR2 (germline): LGHNA, YSLEER. Study-wide results and limits: Five or six TRBV segments, TRBV5-6, TRBV5-1 and TRBV20-1 among them, were found more frequent in patients than controls.

The rearrangement links TRBV4-3 to TRBJ1-2, with D possibly TRBD1 on 6 matching bases. The material sequenced was blood. The TCR sequence derives from a girl aged 5 to 17 with multiple sclerosis. CDR3 DNA: TGCGCCAGCAGCCAAGTGCGGACAGTTAACTATGGCTACACCTTC. This translates into CASSQVRTVNYGYTF.